This T cell receptor beta chain was captured in a study of blood T cell repertoires in COVID-19. About the research overall: Samples of COVID-19 (acute and convalescent) were obtained from the United States, Italy and Spain. From T cells, B-cell-depleted T cells, or PBMCs came the material, which was cDNA or gDNA.

Patients at the Seattle site were enrolled during active infection and followed longitudinally. Original processing notes: Estimates of nucleated cell counts were drawn from the amplification of reference gene primers. Method: immunoSEQ multiplex PCR; TCRdb's copy keeps in-frame clones and lacks some. V and J calls and clone size are those listed in that table; D and trimming were worked out from the DNA. The sample holds around 140,000 clones, less than 90% seen once. The CDR3 has 16 amino acids. CDR1 and CDR2 (germline): ENHRY, SYGVKD. V shed 3 bases, J shed 2 bases, and the junction held 10 bases outside the gene matches.

The sample was peripheral blood. The chain carries TRBV10-3 and TRBJ2-7, with 7 bases that match TRBD2. The source of this sequence is a human donor with COVID-19, enrolled during active disease. The donor label of this sample is uncertain. CDR3 sequence: CAISDPGGARTYEQYF. CDR3 coding DNA: TGTGCCATCAGTGATCCGGGAGGCGCCAGAACCTACGAGCAGTACTTC.